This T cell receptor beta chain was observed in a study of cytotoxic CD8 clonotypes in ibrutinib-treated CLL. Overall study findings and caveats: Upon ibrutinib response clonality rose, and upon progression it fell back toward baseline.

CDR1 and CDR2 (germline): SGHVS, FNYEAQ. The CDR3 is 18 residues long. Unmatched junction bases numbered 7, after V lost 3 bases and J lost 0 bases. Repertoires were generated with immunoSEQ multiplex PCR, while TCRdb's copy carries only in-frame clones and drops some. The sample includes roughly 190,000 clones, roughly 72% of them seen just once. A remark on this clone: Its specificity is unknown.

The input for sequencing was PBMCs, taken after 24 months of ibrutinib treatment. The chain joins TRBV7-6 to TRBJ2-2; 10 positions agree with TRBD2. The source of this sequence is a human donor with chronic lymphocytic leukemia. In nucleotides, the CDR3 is TGTGCCAGCAGCTTGTCGAGGACTAGCGGTACGAACACCGGGGAGCTGTTTTTT. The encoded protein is CASSLSRTSGTNTGELFF.